This TCR beta chain was sequenced during a study of cytomegalovirus exposure and HLA in healthy donors (dated by TCRdb to the late 2010s). Notes on the research overall: An earlier analysis of fewer than 750 of the donors reported 250 to 350 Gb of sequence data and 100 million to 120 million unique TCR beta sequences obtained from 180 million or so T cells. Donor age, sex, ethnicity and CMV serostatus were compiled alongside the repertoire data. To predict cytomegalovirus infection status, the study combined high-throughput TCR immunosequencing, statistical association of individual TCRs with disease status, and machine learning. The study aimed to test whether cataloging public T cell receptors could reveal signatures of past pathogen exposure. Rather than drawing on any new phenotypic data, the later analysis identified candidate immune exposures from TCR beta sequences and the way those sequences occurred across donors. To study patterns of TCR occurrence, a later analysis re-analyzed previously published TCR beta repertoires from 500 to 850 donors and added high-resolution HLA genotyping. A later genetic analysis took genome-wide SNP genotypes for about three fifths of the roughly 700 donors and used that subset as a discovery cohort. In addition to the first cohort of roughly 700 subjects, a separate validation cohort of 100 to 150 different subjects was used. Typing coverage differed by locus: A, B, C, DRB1 and DQB1 were typed in roughly 629-630 donors, DQA1 in approximately 520, DPA1 in 600 to 610, and DPB1 in roughly 470. Because of strong linkage in the cohort, roughly five DR-DQ haplotypes were treated as single units for association and clustering. Both class I and class II loci were covered by HLA typing, at four-digit resolution. In an earlier analysis of several hundred of the donors, high-throughput TCR beta sequencing was used to judge whether each TCR beta V gene segment behaved as functional or pseudogenic. The genetic ancestry cluster associated with self-reported Caucasian donors included 81% of the roughly 410 genotyped donors. Using immunosequencing, the study profiled T cell repertoires from 640 or so subjects and related those repertoires to cytomegalovirus serostatus. Among roughly 400 genotyped donors of the cohort, an average of about 220,000 unique TCR beta nucleotide sequences was sequenced per donor, of which roughly 18% were non-productive. Every repertoire in the discovery cohort had been generated on one and the same sequencing platform. An early release that covered about 600 HLA-typed donors contained approximately 300 gigabases of sequencing data and 85 million to 100 million unique TCR sequences. What the research found in general, with its limitations: Because HLA typing was unavailable for some donors at each locus, only the typed subset was used in association tests. Three of the identified cytomegalovirus-associated TCR beta chains were confirmed in vitro to be specific for cytomegalovirus antigens. In a later analysis, TCR association rates were found to vary across HLA loci, with the most associated TCRs seen for DRB1 alleles and the fewest for HLA-C alleles. V-gene and J-gene trimming of TCR beta chains was associated with a missense DCLRE1C variant in a later genetic analysis, and the association was replicated in an independent cohort. According to a later analysis, most CMV-associated TCR beta chains appeared to be HLA-restricted, and the HLA associations seemed to be driven largely by CMV exposure. In this cohort, only TCR beta chains were sequenced, and detectable features were limited by the absence of alpha or paired-chain data. The earlier analysis of fewer than 750 of the donors excluded seventeen rarely observed V segments, including chromosome 9 orphons, because counts were too low. In the study, around 150 TCR beta chains were listed as associated with cytomegalovirus. Linkage disequilibrium might explain the correlated functional status among segregating V segments, but an unknown experimental factor could not be ruled out. According to a later genetic analysis, donors in an Asian-associated ancestry cluster had fewer N-insertions in productive TCRs than the approximately 650-donor mean. A cluster of highly shared sequence variants was judged likely to represent a technical artifact of the sequencing pipeline. Because the 87-base-pair reads could not distinguish some IMGT-functional V segments, including TRBV6-2 and TRBV6-3, those segments were excluded. In a later analysis, around 17,000 TCR beta sequences were associated with specific HLA alleles at a false discovery rate of 0.05. An earlier analysis of several hundred of the donors showed that most TCR beta V segments appeared in productive rearrangements either about 87% or about 30% of the time, which broadly matched IMGT annotations. Sequencing depth was assumed to be roughly uniform across donors in the presence/absence analyses, though that assumption may not hold. A further reported finding was that TCR beta sequences accurately predicted the HLA-A and HLA-B alleles for most subjects in the first cohort. In a later analysis, several top co-occurrence clusters were reported to appear linked to parvovirus B19, influenza, CMV and Epstein-Barr virus. For the cohort, immune exposure information was limited to CMV serostatus. In a later analysis, HLA-associated TCR beta chains were found to be more clonally expanded and to have lower generation probabilities than equally common non-associated chains. While some public TCRs were present in many individuals, most TCR sequences turned up only very rarely across donors. When HLA alleles, especially DR and DQ, strongly co-occurred, attributing TCR associations to individual alleles was difficult. In both the original and validation cohorts, the classifier was reported to diagnose cytomegalovirus status with high specificity and sensitivity. The authors suggested that the approach could potentially be extended to other disease states and immunological phenotypes.

As to this clone: The antigen it binds to is not known. Nothing much larger sits one base from this clone, and base qualities are not available.

The library was generated by the immunoSEQ multiplex PCR assay. A mixture of 60 forward primers for TCR Vbeta segments and 13 reverse primers for TCR Jbeta segments was used in the multiplex PCR. A multiplex PCR assay on genomic DNA amplified the CDR3 region of rearranged TCR beta genes. The amplified TCR beta libraries were sequenced on the Illumina HiSeq System as 87-base-pair reads. Concerning the study's data processing: In a later analysis, 77 million or so unique TCR beta chains were counted across the roughly 670 repertoires, and some 10 million of these chains were shared by at least two donors. To remove PCR and sequencing errors, raw reads were error-corrected and collapsed into unique sequences using a nearest-neighbor algorithm that merged closely related sequences. CDR3 sequences were aligned to IMGT reference sequences to assign V, D and J gene segments. For a sequence to be retained, a match of at least six nucleotides to both a V gene segment and a J gene segment was required. Rearrangements were classified as productive when the CDR3 lacked stop codons and remained in frame with V and J, and all other rearrangements were classified as non-productive. Following IMGT convention, CDR3 was defined as the stretch from the second conserved V-encoded cysteine up to the conserved J-encoded phenylalanine. The earlier analysis of about 640 of the donors excluded any sequence lacking an unambiguous match to a single V gene segment. In an earlier analysis of approximately 500 of the donors, a V segment was called functional when productive rearrangements were above 56.7%, and segregating when the standard deviation between donors exceeded 5%. A statistical classification framework was built to diagnose cytomegalovirus status from the catalog of TCR beta chain sequences. V and J gene assignment, in a later analysis, came from comparing TCR nucleotide sequences with IMGT/GENE-DB human TR gene sequences. The TCRdist pipeline was used in a later analysis to assign CDR3 sequences and most-parsimonious VDJ recombination scenarios. A later analysis defined each TCR beta chain by its CDR3 amino acid sequence plus V-gene family, and excluded reads lacking a unique V-gene family. To address suspected cross-contamination and a sequencing artifact, a later analysis removed roughly 580 highly shared, low-generation-probability nucleotide sequences. A later analysis calculated a clonal expansion index for each public chain from normalized within-repertoire ranks of inferred template counts. Generation probabilities in a later analysis came from a VDJ recombination model fitted to out-of-frame rearrangements, and those results were checked against IGoR. Hypergeometric tests were used in a later analysis to score TCR-TCR, TCR-HLA and TCR-CMV co-occurrence, with a repertoire-size bias correction applied to the TCR pairs. In a later analysis, false discovery rates were estimated by permuting HLA or CMV assignments 20 times. A later analysis grouped co-occurring TCRs with DBSCAN, adding TCRdist sequence similarity when clustering within HLA-allele-positive subsets. For co-occurrence clustering, repertoires with fewer than 30,000 or more than 120,000 public chains were excluded, along with roughly five repertoires with anomalous nucleotide sharing. TCRdb carries this immuneACCESS record with in-frame sequences only. Its versions omit some clonotypes, under half of them owing to an unresolved V gene in the studies checked, with the rest unexplained. For V, J and clone size, that table is used; D and trimming come from the DNA. A total of over 60,000 clones appear in this sample, around 74% of them only once. Of the sample, around 7% falls within the top ten clones.

In total, fewer than 750 healthy bone marrow donors made up the cohort. At the time of sampling, every cohort member was nominally healthy, though immune exposures that went unrecorded were likely present. The donor tested CMV seropositive and was one of the 289 seropositive cohort members. A peripheral blood sample was collected from each donor, and TCR beta sequencing was performed on peripheral blood mononuclear cells. Genomic DNA was extracted from the blood cell samples with the Qiagen DNeasy Blood Extraction Kit. The CDR3 starts with the cysteine, ends with the phenylalanine, and has 14 residues. Only the CDR3 DNA is retained, 42 bases long and in frame from the first base. The germline V gene encodes CDR1 MRHNA and CDR2 SNTAGT. V is trimmed back by 7 bases and J by 3 bases, and the junction contains 7 bases that no gene match accounts for.

The specimen was PBMCs. The TCR sequence derives from a woman aged 25 to 39 in good health and CMV-seropositive. Recombination joined TRBV6-4 with TRBJ1-1, with 8 central nucleotides matching TRBD1. For the CDR3, the sequence is CASTSGGRYTEAFF. The nucleotides read TGTGCCAGCACTTCAGGGGGCAGGTACACTGAAGCTTTCTTT.